The 19 T cell receptor beta chains listed next were all sequenced from one sample in a study of shared clonotypes between healthy human individuals. Repertoires were generated with immunoSEQ multiplex PCR, while TCRdb's copy carries only in-frame clones and drops some. Altogether 550,000 to 700,000 clones are present, about 80% being singletons, with the ten largest covering around 1.8%. Sequencing used memory CD4+ T cells sorted from blood. Subset: CD45RA-negative fraction. These receptors were obtained from a woman in her 30s in good health.

The chain is built from TRBV11-2 and TRBJ1-3, with D possibly being TRBD1 (5 bases). The CDR3 is 17 residues long. V was cut by 4 bases and J by 0 bases, with 16 bases left in between. Germline V gene lookup returns CDR1 SGHAT and CDR2 FQNNGV. The CDR3 DNA follows: TGTGCCAGCAGCTCTAGGGGCACCAAAAGCTCTGGAAACACCATATATTTT. It yields the protein CASSSRGTKSSGNTIYF.

This clone was detected only once. Other DNA sequences from this sample encode an identical CDR3 as well. The chain is built from TRBV9 and TRBJ2-7, with D possibly TRBD2 on 5 matching bases. Germline V gives CDR1 SGDLS, CDR2 YYNGEE. The CDR3 contains 14 residues. Trimming stripped 0 bases from V and 2 bases from J, with 9 bases between. The CDR3: CASSVGTGAYEQYF. DNA of the CDR3: TGTGCCAGCAGCGTAGGGACTGGTGCCTACGAGCAGTACTTC.

The chain carries TRBV5-4 and TRBJ1-5; no reliable D call. Germline CDR1 and CDR2: SGHNT and YYREEE (reference sequence). Trimming shortened V by 4 bases and J by 7 bases, and 15 bases separated the two germline ends. This CDR3 has 14 amino acids. CDR3 nucleotides: TGTGCCAGCAGCCCGAGAAAGAGGGAGCAGCCCCAGCATTTT. Its protein is CASSPRKREQPQHF.

This chain uses TRBV27 with TRBJ2-5, with 11 bases lining up with TRBD1. The germline V gene encodes CDR1 MNHEY and CDR2 SMNVEV (reference sequence). This CDR3 spans 16 amino acids. V lost 6 bases, J lost 5 bases, and 11 bases stayed unmatched. For the CDR3, the DNA is TGTGCCAGCAGCCGATCCGGACAGGGGGCAAGGGAGACCCAGTACTTC. It codes for CASSRSGQGARETQYF.

J is TRBJ1-1 and V is TRBV13, with 11 bases fitting TRBD1. Germline V lookup: CDR1 PRHDT, CDR2 FYEKMQ (reference sequence). The CDR3 has 15 amino acids. V trimming: 5 bases; J trimming: 10 bases; junction bases outside the gene matches: 12. CDR3 nucleotides: TGTGCCAGCAGCACCAAACGGACAGGGGGCTTTCGAGCTTTCTTT. This translates into CASSTKRTGGFRAFF.

The rearrangement links TRBV30 to TRBJ2-1, with 11 positions matching TRBD2. The junction had 6 bases not matched to a gene; V was cut back by 3 bases and J by 8 bases. In germline, CDR1 is GTSNPN, CDR2 SVGIG (reference sequence). The CDR3 sequence is 14 residues long. DNA of the CDR3: TGTGCCTGGAGCGGGCGACTAGCGGGATATGAGCAGTTCTTC. Its protein is CAWSGRLAGYEQFF.

The CDR3 sequence: CASSRGLAAQETQYF. The CDR3, as DNA: TGTGCCAGCAGCAGAGGACTAGCGGCCCAAGAGACCCAGTACTTC. This chain joins TRBV4-2 and TRBJ2-5; 10 nucleotides align to TRBD2. With V trimmed by 5 bases and J by 1 base, 4 bases remained unmatched. Germline V gives CDR1 LGHNA, CDR2 YNFKEQ. This CDR3 has 15 amino acids.

The rearrangement uses TRBV2 and TRBJ1-2, with 8 bases aligning to TRBD1. From germline, CDR1 is SNHLY and CDR2 FYNNEI. Losses at the gene ends were 7 bases for V and 2 bases for J; bases not matched to a gene: 6. This CDR3 is 14 amino acids long. The CDR3 is CASNGQGGNYGYTF. The CDR3 DNA reads TGTGCCAGCAACGGACAGGGTGGAAACTATGGCTACACCTTC.

The V and J genes are TRBV28 and TRBJ1-2; D may be TRBD1 (5 bases). CDR3 size: 13 residues. V lost 6 bases and J 6 bases, leaving 14 bases between the germline ends. Per the germline V gene, CDR1 is MDHEN and CDR2 is SYDVKM. The CDR3 nucleotides are TGTGCCAGCAGGGCCCTTGGGACGGATGGCTACACCTTC. Translating it yields CASRALGTDGYTF.

This clone came up many times. CDR3 residues: CASRTSGSGSGELFF. For the CDR3, the DNA is TGTGCCAGCAGAACTAGCGGGAGTGGCTCCGGGGAGCTGTTTTTT. The chain is built from TRBV6-4 and TRBJ2-2, with 11 positions matching TRBD2. This CDR3 has 15 amino acids. The V and J ends lost 6 bases and 6 bases, in that order; junction bases with no gene match: 6. Germline V gives CDR1 MRHNA, CDR2 SNTAGT.

The chain has TRBV7-8 and TRBJ1-5; D gene uncertain. Trimming cost V 5 bases and J 6 bases, with 20 bases left between them. From germline, CDR1 is SGHVS and CDR2 FQNEAQ. CDR3 length: 16 residues. The CDR3: CASSPGRQGLSQPQHF. CDR3 DNA: TGTGCCAGCAGCCCAGGACGACAAGGGCTCAGTCAGCCCCAGCATTTT. Full variable domain (missing parts from reference TRBV7-8 and TRBJ1-5): GAGVSQSPRYKVAKRGQDVALRCDPISGHVSLFWYQQALGQGPEFLTYFQNEAQLDKSGLPSDRFFAERPEGSVSTLKIQRTQQEDSAVYLCASSPGRQGLSQPQHFGDGTRLSIL.

A word on this clone: The sample holds other DNA sequences that translate to the same CDR3. The chain joins TRBV2 to TRBJ2-7; 8 bases fit TRBD1. Trimming removed 2 bases from V and 4 bases from J; junction bases left unmatched: 1. CDR3 length: 13 amino acids. CDR1 and CDR2 (germline): SNHLY, FYNNEI. In DNA, the CDR3 is TGTGCCAGCAGTGAACAGGGGGCTTACGAGCAGTACTTC. Its translation is CASSEQGAYEQYF. Full variable domain (missing parts from reference TRBV2 and TRBJ2-7): EPEVTQTPSHQVTQMGQEVILRCVPISNHLYFYWYRQILGQKVEFLVSFYNNEISEKSEIFDDQFSVERPDGSNFTLKIRSTKLEDSAMYFCASSEQGAYEQYFGPGTRLTVT.

The chain employs TRBV27 and TRBJ2-1; D not resolved. V was cut by 8 bases and J by 0 bases, with 11 bases left in between. CDR3 length equals 14 residues. CDR1 and CDR2 (germline): MNHEY, SMNVEV (reference sequence). CDR3 loop: CASHRQDSYNEQFF. The CDR3 region has the DNA TGTGCCAGCCATAGGCAGGACTCCTACAATGAGCAGTTCTTC.

The rearrangement uses TRBV7-2 and TRBJ2-3; TRBD2 matches at 9 bases. CDR1 is SGHTA, CDR2 FQGNSA, per germline. The CDR3 loop spans 16 amino acids. V dropped 5 bases and J dropped 5; count of bases not matched to a gene: 11. DNA for the CDR3: TGTGCCAGCAGCCCCTCGGGACTAGCCCCCCGAGATACGCAGTATTTT. Encoded protein: CASSPSGLAPRDTQYF. The whole variable domain, filled in from reference TRBV7-2 and TRBJ2-3, reads GAGVSQSPSNKVTEKGKDVELRCDPISGHTALYWYRQSLGQGLEFLIYFQGNSAPDKSGLPSDRFSAERTGGSVSTLTIQRTQQEDSAVYLCASSPSGLAPRDTQYFGPGTRLTVL.

CDR3 region: CATSLRSSGSGETQYF. CDR3 DNA: TGTGCCACCAGCCTCCGATCTAGCGGGAGTGGGGAGACCCAGTACTTC. The chain carries TRBV15 and TRBJ2-5; 10 bases are a match to TRBD2. With 5 bases clipped from V and 5 bases from J, the junction kept 11 bases outside the gene matches. This CDR3 contains 16 residues. CDR1 and CDR2 from the germline V gene are LNHNV and YYDKDF (reference sequence).

This chain joins TRBV10-2 and TRBJ1-4, with no clear D. The CDR3 sequence is 12 residues long. The V end lost 8 bases, the J end lost 4 bases, and 8 bases lay between the germline ends. CDR1 is WSHSY, CDR2 SAAADI, per germline. As DNA, the CDR3 is TGCGCCAGCCGGACGGTTAATGAAAAACTGTTTTTT. It is translated as CASRTVNEKLFF.

This clone turned up a few times. V and J are TRBV7-9 and TRBJ1-1; no clear D. Germline lookup yields CDR1 SEHNR and CDR2 FQNEAQ (reference sequence). CDR3 length: 13 residues. The V end lost 0 bases, the J end lost 8 bases, and 10 bases lay between the germline ends. CDR3 amino acids: CASSLAGSSEAFF. In nucleotides, the CDR3 is TGTGCCAGCAGCTTAGCCGGTTCATCCGAAGCTTTCTTT.

This chain uses TRBV28 with TRBJ1-4; tentative D call: TRBD1 (6 bases). Deletions cut 7 bases from V and 4 bases from J, with 13 bases between. The germline gives CDR1 MDHEN, CDR2 SYDVKM. This CDR3 region has 14 residues. CDR3 nucleotides: TGTGCCAGCACTGAAGGACAGCGTAATGAAAAACTGTTTTTT. Protein sequence: CASTEGQRNEKLFF.

The chain combines TRBV6-1 with TRBJ2-7; TRBD2 matches at 7 bases. Germline CDR1 reads MNHNS; CDR2 reads SASEGT. Trimming took 3 bases from V and 0 from J; bases not matched to a gene: 5. This CDR3 contains 15 residues. CDR3 sequence (DNA): TGTGCCAGCAGTGATCTGGGACTACCCTCCTACGAGCAGTACTTC. Amino acids: CASSDLGLPSYEQYF.